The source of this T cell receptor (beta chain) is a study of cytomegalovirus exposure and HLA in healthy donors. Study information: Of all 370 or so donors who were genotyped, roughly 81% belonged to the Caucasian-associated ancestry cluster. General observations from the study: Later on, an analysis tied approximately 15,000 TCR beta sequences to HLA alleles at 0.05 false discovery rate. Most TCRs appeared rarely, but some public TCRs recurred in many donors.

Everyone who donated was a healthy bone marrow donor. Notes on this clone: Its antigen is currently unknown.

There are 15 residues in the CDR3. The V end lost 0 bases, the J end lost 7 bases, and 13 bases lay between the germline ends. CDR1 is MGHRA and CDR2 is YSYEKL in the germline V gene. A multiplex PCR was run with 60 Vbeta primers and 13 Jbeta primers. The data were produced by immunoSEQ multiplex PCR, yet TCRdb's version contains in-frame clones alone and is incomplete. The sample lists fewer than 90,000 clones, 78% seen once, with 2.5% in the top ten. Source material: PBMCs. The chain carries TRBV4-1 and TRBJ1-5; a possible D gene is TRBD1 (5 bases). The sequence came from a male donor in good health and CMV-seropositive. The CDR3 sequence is CASSQEAGSWQPQHF. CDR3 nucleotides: TGCGCCAGCAGCCAAGAAGCAGGGTCATGGCAGCCCCAGCATTTT.